Given below is one T cell receptor beta chain in context. Its matching antigen is unknown. TCRdb's table, derived via immunoSEQ multiplex PCR, lists solely in-frame clones and lacks some. This table has 20,000 or so clones, 76% appearing once. Per the germline V gene, CDR1 is MNHEY and CDR2 is SVGEGT. J was trimmed by 5 bases and V by 2 bases; bases with no gene match: 17. The CDR3 spans 20 residues. This record comes from a study of CD4 T cells in relation to SARS-CoV-2 and coronaviruses. In the study overall: The HLA restriction of the shared crossreactive spike epitopes was mapped.

CD4+ T cells from unexposed donors were obtained before the COVID-19 pandemic (2011-2018). Isolation of CD4+ T cells took place after less than 11 days in culture. J is TRBJ2-1 and V is TRBV6-2 or TRBV6-3, with 11 bases identical to TRBD2. The TCR originated in a human donor in good health. What was sequenced was CD4+ T cells from PBMCs, cultured in vitro. CDR3 in amino acids: CASSYLRLAGSSLLNNEQFF. The CDR3, as DNA: TGTGCCAGCAGTTACCTAAGACTAGCGGGAAGCTCCCTATTGAACAATGAGCAGTTCTTC.